These T cell receptor beta chains were read from a single sample in a study of CD8 T cells in ankylosing spondylitis. TCRdb ran MiXCR on the 5' RACE reads and lists one entry per CDR3 protein. This repertoire shows tens of thousands of distinct CDR3 sequences, 6.5% to 9% found once; its top ten account for 10%. The sample was blood, either unsorted or a sorted T cell fraction (not recorded which). The origin of the receptors is a male donor with ankylosing spondylitis or in good health (not recorded which). Each CDR3 is given without its conserved first and last residue. A D gene is named only where the DNA matches it firmly. Clone size, where shown, is once, few, many, or a class for clones that have expanded.

>many|TRBD2|TRBJ2-3|TRBV14
ASSHRLAGVGDTQY
>many|TRBD1|TRBJ1-5|TRBV12-3/TRBV12-4
ASGQGNQPQH
>few|NA|TRBJ2-7|TRBV27
ASSLRGDWRDYEQY
>many|TRBD1|TRBJ2-3|TRBV6-1
ASRTGGLDTQY
>many|NA|TRBJ1-5|TRBV20-1
SARDRDRSNQPQH
>many|NA|TRBJ2-3|TRBV9
ASSVTRDTDTQY
>few|NA|TRBJ2-1|TRBV7-8
ASSLTSQNYEQF
>many|NA|TRBJ2-7|TRBV15
ATSRDLAYEQY
>many|TRBD1|TRBJ2-1|TRBV7-8
ASSLTGTGTNEQF
>few|TRBD2|TRBJ2-1|TRBV20-1
SATTSGGGKEQF
>many|NA|TRBJ2-2|TRBV27
ASSLTDKNTGELF
>many|NA|TRBJ2-5|TRBV2
ASSVPPRGVETQY
>many|NA|TRBJ2-3|TRBV5-5
ASSFTISTDTQY
>many|TRBD1|TRBJ1-5|TRBV20-1
SARGAGGRIQPQH
>many|TRBD2|TRBJ2-5|TRBV28
ASSPRTSGRIGFEETQY
>few|TRBD2|TRBJ2-1|TRBV4-1
ASSQDQGLAGPSSYNEQF
>many|NA|TRBJ2-2|TRBV29-1
SGNVDTGELF
>many|NA|TRBJ1-1|TRBV12-3/TRBV12-4
ASSIPGRGNTEAF
>many|NA|TRBJ1-2|TRBV5-1
ASSLAPESDYGYT
>many|TRBD1|TRBJ1-3|TRBV6-1
ASRSPGQFSGNTIY
>many|NA|TRBJ1-1|TRBV20-1
SARDGDAEAF
>many|TRBD1|TRBJ2-7|TRBV29-1
SVRTGNEQY
>NA|TRBD2|TRBJ2-1|TRBV3-1
ASSQLQTSGRVPDTEQF
>NA|NA|TRBJ2-3|TRBV2
ASSGGPLSTDTQY
>many|NA|TRBJ1-1|TRBV20-1
SAPGDTEAF
>many|TRBD1|TRBJ1-1|TRBV10-3
AITPLGQFGTEAF
>many|TRBD1|TRBJ1-2|TRBV28
ASSEDRGGGYT
>many|NA|TRBJ2-5|TRBV9
ASSPVGLLQETQY
>medium-sized|NA|TRBJ2-1|TRBV29-1
SVEEYNEQF
>NA|NA|TRBJ1-2|TRBV11-2
ASSPSRGAPDCGYT
>many|NA|TRBJ1-1|TRBV29-1
SGRDGAEAF
>many|NA|TRBJ1-5|TRBV28
ASSFWGRGNQPQH
>many|NA|TRBJ1-2|TRBV28
ASGTGTDATNYGYT
>many|NA|TRBJ2-7|TRBV28
ASSSGATSSGYEQY
>many|TRBD2|TRBJ2-1|TRBV3-1
ASSQDGLADSYNEQF
>NA|NA|TRBJ1-1|TRBV7-2
ASSLQENTEAF
>many|NA|TRBJ2-1|TRBV11-2
ASSLDGNNEQF